This TCR beta chain was sequenced for a study of T cell responses to AZD1222 COVID-19 vaccine. Study-level background: Analyses pooled second doses at about 4 or about 12 weeks. Notes on the study in general: Donors, mostly white British, included more females; clonal diversity was possibly underestimated. Close to half of all spike-specific TCRs reportedly target regions of the variants that are unmutated.

The count of this clone is one. No antigen is known for it. V was pared by 6 bases and J by 13 bases, with 12 bases of the junction left unmatched. Per germline, CDR1 MGHDK and CDR2 SYGVNS. CDR3 length equals 13 residues. Generated by immunoSEQ multiplex PCR, the TCRdb table keeps only in-frame clones and is missing some. The sample contains under 70,000 clones, roughly 88% of which appear only once. V and J are TRBV25-1 and TRBJ2-1; 7 bases match TRBD1. The TCR comes from an adult in good health. The starting material was peripheral blood, obtained on day 0 of AZD1222 vaccination. CDR3 residues: CASSPTDNRGQFF. CDR3 nucleotide sequence: TGTGCCAGCAGCCCCACCGACAACAGGGGTCAGTTCTTC.